A single sample is the source of the 24 T cell receptor beta chains below, sequenced in a study of cytomegalovirus exposure and HLA in healthy donors. Both 60 Vbeta primers and 13 Jbeta primers went into the PCR. Method: immunoSEQ multiplex PCR; TCRdb's copy keeps in-frame clones and lacks some. The sample lists 150,000 to 180,000 clones, 70% to 90% occurring once. The specimen was PBMCs. The receptors come from a woman younger than 30 in good health and CMV-seronegative.

This chain uses TRBV4-1 with TRBJ2-7; 8 nucleotides agree with TRBD1. Germline V CDR1 and CDR2: MGHRA, YSYEKL. The CDR3 sequence is 16 residues long. Unmatched junction bases numbered 12, after V lost 0 bases and J lost 8 bases. CDR3 DNA: TGCGCCAGCAGCCAAGACCTGACAGGGGTGAAGTGCAAGCAGTACTTC. Translated, it gives CASSQDLTGVKCKQYF.

The chain combines TRBV5-6 with TRBJ1-2; D uncertain. The V gene's germline CDR1 is SGHDT and CDR2 YYEEEE. The CDR3 sequence is 14 residues long. Trimming took 2 bases from V and 5 from J, leaving 13 bases between them. CDR3 residues: CASSLRTAPYGYTF. The CDR3 bases are TGTGCCAGCAGCTTAAGAACAGCCCCGTATGGCTACACCTTC.

The V call is TRBV5-1, the J call TRBJ1-2; D is unresolved. There are 12 residues in the CDR3. Trimming shortened V by 3 bases and J by 7 bases, and 10 bases separated the two germline ends. CDR1 is SGHRS and CDR2 is YFSETQ in the germline V gene. The CDR3 reads CASSSEAGGYTF. The CDR3 DNA reads as TGCGCCAGCAGCTCGGAAGCGGGTGGCTACACCTTC.

This chain connects TRBV9 to TRBJ2-5; the D gene is possibly TRBD2 (6 bases). Germline CDR1 is SGDLS and CDR2 is YYNGEE. The CDR3 length is 14 residues. Trimming took off 0 bases at V and 7 bases at J, with 13 bases between the two ends. DNA for the CDR3: TGTGCCAGCAGCGTAGAAGCTAGCGTCGGGACCCAGTACTTC. This sequence encodes CASSVEASVGTQYF.

This sequence joins TRBV28 and TRBJ1-2; no firm D call. Germline V gene lookup returns CDR1 MDHEN and CDR2 SYDVKM. Trimming removed 5 bases at V and 4 bases at J, with 14 bases between. The CDR3 runs to 14 residues. CDR3 sequence: CASSPETKSYGYTF. CDR3 in DNA: TGTGCCAGCAGTCCCGAGACAAAAAGCTATGGCTACACCTTC.

The chain employs TRBV28 and TRBJ1-1; 9 nucleotides align to TRBD1. This CDR3 comprises 13 residues. Germline lookup yields CDR1 MDHEN and CDR2 SYDVKM. V trimming: 6 bases; J trimming: 1 base; junction bases outside the gene matches: 0. The CDR3 sequence is CASRGQGNTEAFF. DNA for the CDR3: TGTGCCAGCAGGGGACAGGGGAACACTGAAGCTTTCTTT.

This clone was found a few times. The chain carries TRBV27 and TRBJ2-7; 11 bases fit TRBD2. The trim removed 5 bases at V and 4 bases at J, leaving 7 bases unmatched. The CDR3 runs to 15 residues. Germline assignment: CDR1 MNHEY and CDR2 SMNVEV (reference sequence). DNA of the CDR3: TGTGCCAGCAGTCCACGGGGACTAGCGGAATACGAGCAGTACTTC. This translates into CASSPRGLAEYEQYF.

The chain couples TRBV5-6 to TRBJ2-2, with 12 bases that match TRBD1. The germline V gene has CDR1 SGHDT and CDR2 YYEEEE. The CDR3 has 17 residues. V lost 4 bases, J lost 8 bases, and 12 bases stayed unmatched. CDR3 region: CASSLPTGQGARGELFF. The CDR3 region has the DNA TGTGCCAGCAGCCTACCGACGGGACAGGGGGCGCGGGGGGAGCTGTTTTTT. Full variable domain (missing parts from reference TRBV5-6 and TRBJ2-2): DAGVTQSPTHLIKTRGQQVTLRCSPKSGHDTVSWYQQALGQGPQFIFQYYEEEERQRGNFPDRFSGHQFPNYSSELNVNALLLGDSALYLCASSLPTGQGARGELFFGEGSRLTVL.

V usage is TRBV7-3 and J usage is TRBJ2-1; 14 nucleotides line up with TRBD2. CDR3 length equals 17 residues. Germline V lookup: CDR1 SGHTA, CDR2 FQGTGA. Trimming took 5 bases from V and 4 from J; bases not matched to a gene: 7. The CDR3 reads CASSPRLAGGLYNEQFF. The CDR3 bases are TGTGCCAGCAGCCCCAGACTAGCGGGAGGGCTGTACAATGAGCAGTTCTTC.

The chain has TRBV5-1 and TRBJ2-5; D might be TRBD1 (6 bases). V dropped 4 bases and J dropped 2 bases, with 21 bases sitting between them. The CDR3 spans 17 residues. Germline CDR1 SGHRS, CDR2 YFSETQ. Here the CDR3 reads CASSLARGRLDQETQYF. CDR3 coding DNA: TGCGCCAGCAGCCTGGCCAGGGGCCGTTTGGATCAAGAGACCCAGTACTTC. The entire variable domain, with the rest obtained from reference TRBV5-1 and TRBJ2-5, is as follows: KAGVTQTPRYLIKTRGQQVTLSCSPISGHRSVSWYQQTPGQGLQFLFEYFSETQRNKGNFPGRFSGRQFSNSRSEMNVSTLELGDSALYLCASSLARGRLDQETQYFGPGTRLLVL.

V is TRBV2 and J is TRBJ2-7; possibly TRBD1 for D (5 bases). Germline V gene lookup returns CDR1 SNHLY and CDR2 FYNNEI. The germline V and J ends were trimmed by 5 bases and 1 base, with 9 bases remaining between them. CDR3 length: 13 residues. The CDR3: CASSTGESYEQYF. CDR3 nucleotides: TGTGCCAGCAGTACAGGAGAGTCCTACGAGCAGTACTTC. Together with reference TRBV2 and TRBJ2-7, the CDR3 gives the full variable domain: EPEVTQTPSHQVTQMGQEVILRCVPISNHLYFYWYRQILGQKVEFLVSFYNNEISEKSEIFDDQFSVERPDGSNFTLKIRSTKLEDSAMYFCASSTGESYEQYFGPGTRLTVT.

V usage is TRBV9 and J usage is TRBJ2-7; 8 bases agree with TRBD1. Germline V gives CDR1 SGDLS, CDR2 YYNGEE. The CDR3 length is 15 residues. V lost 2 bases to trimming and J lost 6 bases; unmatched junction nucleotides: 10. As DNA, the CDR3 is TGTGCCAGCAGCGTCGAAGACAGGGGCGGATTCGAGCAGTACTTC. Translation gives CASSVEDRGGFEQYF.

This sequence joins TRBV21-1 and TRBJ2-7; the table's TRBD1 call for D was not verified on the DNA. TRBV21-1 is a pseudogene. CDR3 size: 15 residues. The CDR3 spells CASSKTLAGTYEQYF. CDR3 coding DNA: TGTGCCAGCAGCAAAACGTTGGCTGGTACGTACGAGCAGTACTTC.

J is TRBJ2-7 and V is TRBV6-5; unclear D gene. The germline V gene has CDR1 MNHEY and CDR2 SVGAGI. V was trimmed by 2 bases and J by 6 bases, leaving 11 bases between them. This CDR3 is built from 13 residues. In DNA, the CDR3 is TGTGCCAGCAGTTACCTAGGAGAAGGCGAGCAGTACTTC. Its translation: CASSYLGEGEQYF.

As concerns this clone: Distinct nucleotide sequences in the sample also encode this CDR3. This chain links TRBV7-2 with TRBJ1-5, with 7 bases fitting TRBD1. Germline CDR1 reads SGHTA; CDR2 reads FQGNSA. V shed 8 bases and J 4 bases; nucleotides not matched to a gene: 5. The CDR3 has 13 residues. DNA of the CDR3: TGTGCCAGCGGGTACAGGGGTAATCAGCCCCAGCATTTT. Protein product: CASGYRGNQPQHF. Filled out from reference TRBV7-2 and TRBJ1-5, the complete variable domain reads GAGVSQSPSNKVTEKGKDVELRCDPISGHTALYWYRQSLGQGLEFLIYFQGNSAPDKSGLPSDRFSAERTGGSVSTLTIQRTQQEDSAVYLCASGYRGNQPQHFGDGTRLSIL.

The V call is TRBV4-3, the J call TRBJ1-4; D is uncertain. Trimming removed 3 bases from V and 0 bases from J, with 8 bases in between. Germline V gives CDR1 LGHNA, CDR2 YSLEER. The CDR3 totals 15 residues. CDR3 loop: CASSQGPATNEKLFF. The CDR3 DNA is TGCGCCAGCAGCCAGGGCCCAGCAACTAATGAAAAACTGTTTTTT.

The chain carries TRBV18 and TRBJ2-2, with D tentatively TRBD1 (6 bases). Germline-derived CDR1 and CDR2 are KGHSH and LQKENI. The CDR3 totals 15 residues. Trimming cost V 3 bases and J 2 bases, with 10 bases left between them. CDR3 bases: TGTGCCAGCTCACCGGGACAATTTAACACCGGGGAGCTGTTTTTT. This codes for CASSPGQFNTGELFF.

The chain has TRBV19 and TRBJ1-5; D remains unclear. The CDR3 sequence is 12 residues long. Trimming stripped 1 base from V and 7 bases from J, with 5 bases between. Germline-derived CDR1 and CDR2 are LNHDA and SQIVND (reference sequence). Here the CDR3 reads CASSIGHQPQHF. The DNA of the CDR3 is TGTGCCAGTAGTATAGGGCACCAGCCCCAGCATTTT.

This chain links TRBV27 with TRBJ1-2, with 9 bases that match TRBD1. This CDR3 spans 15 amino acids. V was pared by 5 bases and J by 4 bases, with 8 bases of the junction left unmatched. Per germline, CDR1 MNHEY and CDR2 SMNVEV (reference sequence). This CDR3 is CASSLGQGRLYGYTF. DNA for the CDR3: TGTGCCAGCAGTCTAGGACAGGGGAGGCTCTATGGCTACACCTTC.

The chain joins TRBV5-8 to TRBJ2-1; TRBD1 agrees at 7 bases. The germline V gene has CDR1 SGHTS and CDR2 YDEGEE. The CDR3 spans 13 residues. Germline trimming cut 0 bases from V and 8 bases from J; bases unmatched to any gene: 2. CDR3 residues: CASSLGQGYEQFF. Written as DNA, the CDR3 is TGTGCCAGCAGCTTGGGACAGGGTTATGAGCAGTTCTTC. Drawing the rest from reference TRBV5-8 and TRBJ2-1, the complete variable domain is EAGVTQSPTHLIKTRGQQATLRCSPISGHTSVYWYQQALGLGLQFLLWYDEGEERNRGNFPPRFSGRQFPNYSSELNVNALELEDSALYLCASSLGQGYEQFFGPGTRLTVL.

There are a few counts of this clone. The V call is TRBV6-6, the J call TRBJ2-7; no definite D call. V was trimmed by 8 bases and J by 1 base, leaving 6 bases between them. The CDR3 has 11 residues. Germline V CDR1 and CDR2: MNHNY, SVGAGI (reference sequence). The CDR3 protein is CASGISYEQYF. The CDR3 nucleotides are TGTGCCAGCGGCATATCCTACGAGCAGTACTTC.

This chain links TRBV2 with TRBJ2-5; TRBD2 matches at 10 bases. Germline assignment: CDR1 SNHLY and CDR2 FYNNEI. J gave up 2 bases and V 4 bases, and 4 bases lay outside the gene matches. This CDR3 has 15 residues. The DNA for the CDR3 is TGTGCCAGCAGTGGTACTAGCGGGATACAAGAGACCCAGTACTTC. It translates to CASSGTSGIQETQYF.

The chain carries TRBV28 and TRBJ2-7; TRBD1 aligns across 7 bases. Germline CDR1 reads MDHEN; CDR2 reads SYDVKM. Trimming took 8 bases from V and 4 from J; bases not matched to a gene: 5. The CDR3 has 12 residues. The CDR3 loop is CASETGAYEQYF. CDR3 sequence (DNA): TGTGCCAGCGAAACAGGGGCATACGAGCAGTACTTC. The full variable domain, rest sourced from reference TRBV28 and TRBJ2-7, is DVKVTQSSRYLVKRTGEKVFLECVQDMDHENMFWYRQDPGLGLRLIYFSYDVKMKEKGDIPEGYSVSREKKERFSLILESASTNQTSMYLCASETGAYEQYFGPGTRLTVT.

This clone was picked up one time. This chain uses TRBV6-6 with TRBJ2-1; no clear D gene. Trimming removed 6 bases from V and 3 bases from J, with 15 bases in between. CDR3 size: 15 residues. Germline V lookup: CDR1 MNHNY, CDR2 SVGAGI (reference sequence). CDR3 coding DNA: TGTGCCAGCAGCCAGGCCTACACGATCTACAATGAGCAGTTCTTC. This sequence encodes CASSQAYTIYNEQFF.